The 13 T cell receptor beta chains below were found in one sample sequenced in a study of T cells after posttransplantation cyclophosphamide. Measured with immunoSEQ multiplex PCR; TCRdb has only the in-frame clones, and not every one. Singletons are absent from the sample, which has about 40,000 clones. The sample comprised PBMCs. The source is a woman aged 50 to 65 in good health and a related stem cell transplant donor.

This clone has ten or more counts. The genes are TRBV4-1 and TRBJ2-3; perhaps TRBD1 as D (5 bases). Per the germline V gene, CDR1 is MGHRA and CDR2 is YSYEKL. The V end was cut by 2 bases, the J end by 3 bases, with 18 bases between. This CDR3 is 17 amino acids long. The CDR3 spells CASSQSPTEYGTDTQYF. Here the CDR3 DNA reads TGCGCCAGCAGCCAATCCCCGACAGAGTATGGGACAGATACGCAGTATTTT.

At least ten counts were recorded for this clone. CDR3 sequence: CASSGREGETQYF. The CDR3 DNA follows: TGTGCCAGCAGTGGACGGGAGGGAGAGACCCAGTACTTC. The chain joins TRBV2 to TRBJ2-5; TRBD2 aligns across 8 bases. This CDR3 has 13 amino acids. Germline assignment: CDR1 SNHLY and CDR2 FYNNEI. V shed 4 bases and J 4 bases; nucleotides not matched to a gene: 2.

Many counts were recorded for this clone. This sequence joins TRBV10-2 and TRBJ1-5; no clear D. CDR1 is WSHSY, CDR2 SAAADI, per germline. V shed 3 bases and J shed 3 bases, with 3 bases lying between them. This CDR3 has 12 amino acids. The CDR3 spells CASSDLNQPQHF. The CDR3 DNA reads TGCGCCAGCAGTGATCTCAATCAGCCCCAGCATTTT.

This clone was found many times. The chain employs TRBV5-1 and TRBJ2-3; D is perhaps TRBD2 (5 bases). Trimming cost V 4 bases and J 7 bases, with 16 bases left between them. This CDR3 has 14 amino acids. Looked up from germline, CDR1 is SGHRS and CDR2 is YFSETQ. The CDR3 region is CASSPTLLGHTQYF. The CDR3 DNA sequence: TGCGCCAGCAGCCCGACCTTACTAGGGCATACGCAGTATTTT.

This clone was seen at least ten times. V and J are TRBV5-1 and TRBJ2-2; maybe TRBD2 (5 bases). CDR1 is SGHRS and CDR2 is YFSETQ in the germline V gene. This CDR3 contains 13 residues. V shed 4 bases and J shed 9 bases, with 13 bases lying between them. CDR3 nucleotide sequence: TGCGCCAGCAGCGCGGACTGGGGAAGGGAGCTGTTTTTT. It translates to CASSADWGRELFF.

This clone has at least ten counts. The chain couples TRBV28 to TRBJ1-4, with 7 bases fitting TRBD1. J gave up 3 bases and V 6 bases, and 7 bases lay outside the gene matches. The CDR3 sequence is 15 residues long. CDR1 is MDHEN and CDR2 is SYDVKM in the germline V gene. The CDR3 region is CASSQSGTANEKLFF. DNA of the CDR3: TGTGCCAGCAGCCAATCCGGGACAGCTAATGAAAAACTGTTTTTT.

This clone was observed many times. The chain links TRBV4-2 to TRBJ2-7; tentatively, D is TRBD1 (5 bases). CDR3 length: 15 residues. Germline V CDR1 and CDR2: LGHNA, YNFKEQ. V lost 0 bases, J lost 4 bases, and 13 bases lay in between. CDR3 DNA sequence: TGTGCCAGCAGCCAAGAGATCCAGGGTTGGTACGAGCAGTACTTC. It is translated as CASSQEIQGWYEQYF.

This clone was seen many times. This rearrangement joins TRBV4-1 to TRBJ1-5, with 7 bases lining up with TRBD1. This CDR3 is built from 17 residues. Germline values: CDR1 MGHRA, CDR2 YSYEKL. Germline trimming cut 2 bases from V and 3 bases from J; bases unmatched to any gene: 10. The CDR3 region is CASSQKERQGNNQPQHF. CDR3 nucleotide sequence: TGCGCCAGCAGCCAAAAGGAGAGACAGGGAAACAATCAGCCCCAGCATTTT.

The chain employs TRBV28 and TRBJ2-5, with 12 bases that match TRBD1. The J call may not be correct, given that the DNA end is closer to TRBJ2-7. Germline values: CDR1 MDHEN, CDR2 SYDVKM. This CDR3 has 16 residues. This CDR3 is CASSSPPGQGAFEQYF. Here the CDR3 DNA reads TGTGCCAGCAGTTCACCGCCGGGACAGGGGGCCTTCGAGCAGTACTTC.

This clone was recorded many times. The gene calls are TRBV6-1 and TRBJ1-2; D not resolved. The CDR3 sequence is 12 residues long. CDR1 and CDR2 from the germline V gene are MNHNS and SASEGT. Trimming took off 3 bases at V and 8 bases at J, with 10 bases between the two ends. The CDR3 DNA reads TGTGCCAGCAGTGATGGGGAGAGGGGCTACACCTTC. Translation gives CASSDGERGYTF.

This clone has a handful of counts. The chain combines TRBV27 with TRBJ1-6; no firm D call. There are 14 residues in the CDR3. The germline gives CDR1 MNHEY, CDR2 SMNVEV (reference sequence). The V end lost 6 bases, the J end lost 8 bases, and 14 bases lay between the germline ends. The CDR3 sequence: CASRNTHGDSPLHF. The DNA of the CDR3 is TGTGCCAGCAGAAATACCCACGGGGATTCACCCCTCCACTTT.

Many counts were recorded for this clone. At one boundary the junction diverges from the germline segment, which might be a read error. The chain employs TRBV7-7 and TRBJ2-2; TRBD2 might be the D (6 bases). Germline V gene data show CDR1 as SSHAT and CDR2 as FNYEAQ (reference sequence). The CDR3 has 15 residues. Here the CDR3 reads CASSPLGTATGELFF. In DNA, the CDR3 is TGTGCTAGCAGCCCCCTAGGGACTGCCACCGGGGAGCTGTTTTTT.

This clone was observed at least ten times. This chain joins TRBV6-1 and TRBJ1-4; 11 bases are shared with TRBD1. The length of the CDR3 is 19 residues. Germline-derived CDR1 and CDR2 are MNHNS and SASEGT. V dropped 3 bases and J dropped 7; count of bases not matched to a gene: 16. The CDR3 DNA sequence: TGTGCCAGCAGTGACCGTCCCGGACAGGGGGCCAAACCGCGTGAAAAACTGTTTTTT. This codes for CASSDRPGQGAKPREKLFF.